The 21 T cell receptor beta chains below were found in one sample sequenced in a study of radiation and T cells in renal cell carcinoma (dated by TCRdb to 2018 to 2020). According to the study, the label for this sample's time point signals: tumor resected at nephrectomy. What the treatment or condition label conveys for this sample: treatment-naive control, cytoreductive nephrectomy. Receptor libraries were prepared by the immunoSEQ multiplex PCR assay. In TCRdb, the immuneACCESS table is reduced to in-frame sequences with V and J assigned. These tables do not hold every clone; where another copy was compared, an unresolved V gene accounts for under half, and the others remain unexplained. The sample table records 7,500 to 10,000 clones; about two thirds of these occur just once. The top ten hold roughly 14% of the sample. Material: tumor tissue, obtained from a patient whose treatment was nephrectomy without radiotherapy. The receptors derive from a man aged 55 to 69 with renal cell carcinoma.

The chain links TRBV7-2 to TRBJ2-1, with a weak D call TRBD1 (7 bases). Germline CDR1 reads SGHTA; CDR2 reads FQGNSA. The CDR3 length is 15 residues. Trimming removed 7 bases at V and 6 bases at J, with 19 bases between. The CDR3 DNA reads as TGTGCCAGCAACCGACAGGGAATGGGGGGCAATGAGCAGTTCTTC. Its translation is CASNRQGMGGNEQFF.

The sample holds a few counts of this clone. CDR3 bases: TGTGCCAGCAGGGAGCGCTTCTCTGGAAACACCATATATTTT. Translation gives CASRERFSGNTIYF. The chain links TRBV6-5 to TRBJ1-3; the D is unclear. V shed 6 bases and J shed 0 bases, with 9 bases lying between them. Germline V gene data show CDR1 as MNHEY and CDR2 as SVGAGI. The CDR3 has 14 amino acids.

The rearrangement joins TRBV28 to TRBJ2-1; 8 positions agree with TRBD2. The V and J ends lost 4 bases and 7 bases, in that order; junction bases with no gene match: 6. The CDR3 spans 14 residues. Germline values: CDR1 MDHEN, CDR2 SYDVKM. The DNA of the CDR3 is TGTGCCAGCAGTTCCCGACTAGCGTTGAATGAGCAGTTCTTC. It encodes CASSSRLALNEQFF.

The genes are TRBV7-9 and TRBJ2-7; D remains ambiguous. Trimming cost V 2 bases and J 6 bases, with 20 bases left between them. There are 16 residues in the CDR3. The germline V gene encodes CDR1 SEHNR and CDR2 FQNEAQ (reference sequence). The CDR3 DNA is TGTGCCAGCAGCTTATCTGCAGGTTTCTATATGGGCGAGCAGTACTTC. Amino acids: CASSLSAGFYMGEQYF.

The chain is built from TRBV27 and TRBJ1-6, with a tentative D call TRBD1 (5 bases). V was cut by 8 bases and J by 6 bases, with 17 bases left in between. The germline CDR1 and CDR2 sequences are MNHEY and SMNVEV (reference sequence). This CDR3 contains 15 residues. In DNA form, the CDR3 reads TGTGCCAGCTGGTCAAGGGACGGCGGTAATTCACCCCTCCACTTT. Translation gives CASWSRDGGNSPLHF.

CDR3 nucleotides: TGTGCCAGCAGTTACCGCGGACAGTCCACTGAAGCTTTCTTT. Its translation: CASSYRGQSTEAFF. The genes are TRBV6-6 and TRBJ1-1; tentative D call: TRBD1 (6 bases). V lost 2 bases, J lost 4 bases, and 11 bases lay in between. This CDR3 region has 14 residues. Germline V lookup: CDR1 MNHNY, CDR2 SVGAGI (reference sequence).

The chain recombines TRBV6-4 with TRBJ2-7; 9 bases fit TRBD1. J gave up 2 bases and V 3 bases, and 11 bases lay outside the gene matches. The CDR3 runs 17 residues. Germline-derived CDR1 and CDR2 are MRHNA and SNTAGT. The CDR3: CASSENRDRVIPYEQYF. The CDR3 nucleotides are TGTGCCAGCAGTGAGAACCGGGACAGGGTTATCCCCTACGAGCAGTACTTC.

This clone was seen only a few times. The chain employs TRBV7-3 and TRBJ1-2; no reliable D call. The germline V gene encodes CDR1 SGHTA and CDR2 FQGTGA. CDR3 length equals 16 residues. V was shortened by 2 bases and J by 0 bases, with 13 bases between the two germline ends. The CDR3 region is CASSLPLKPANYGYTF. CDR3 DNA sequence: TGTGCCAGCAGCTTACCCCTCAAACCTGCTAACTATGGCTACACCTTC.

This clone has just one count. The CDR3: CASSFGGRASYEQYF. The CDR3 DNA sequence: TGTGCCAGCAGCTTCGGCGGGAGGGCGTCCTACGAGCAGTACTTC. The rearrangement uses TRBV5-4 and TRBJ2-7, with 9 bases identical to TRBD2. The V gene's germline CDR1 is SGHNT and CDR2 YYREEE (reference sequence). CDR3 length: 15 residues. The V gene end was trimmed by 2 bases and the J gene end by 1 base; junction bases not matched to a gene: 4.

Only a few counts were recorded for this clone. The rearrangement uses TRBV5-1 and TRBJ2-2, with D maybe TRBD1 (6 bases). Trimming stripped 0 bases from V and 3 bases from J, with 9 bases between. The CDR3 spans 15 residues. CDR1 and CDR2 (germline): SGHRS, YFSETQ. The CDR3 is CASSLGQGYTGELFF. CDR3 coding DNA: TGCGCCAGCAGCTTGGGGCAGGGGTACACCGGGGAGCTGTTTTTT.

The J gene is TRBJ2-1, the V gene TRBV5-1; 12 positions agree with TRBD2. V trimming: 6 bases; J trimming: 10 bases; junction bases outside the gene matches: 8. Per germline, CDR1 SGHRS and CDR2 YFSETQ. The CDR3 covers 14 residues. DNA of the CDR3: TGCGCCAGCACTCCGGAAGGACTAGCGGGGGAGCAGTTCTTC. Translating it yields CASTPEGLAGEQFF.

The chain joins TRBV5-4 to TRBJ1-2; 9 bases fit TRBD1. This CDR3 is built from 16 residues. V gave up 4 bases and J gave up 5 bases; unmatched junction bases: 12. Germline values: CDR1 SGHNT, CDR2 YYREEE (reference sequence). CDR3 DNA sequence: TGTGCCAGCAGCCCACCCGGGACAGGGTTCGGGTATGGCTACACCTTC. Protein product: CASSPPGTGFGYGYTF.

The V and J genes are TRBV6-1 and TRBJ2-7; D possibly uses TRBD1 or TRBD2 (6 bases each). Looked up from germline, CDR1 is MNHNS and CDR2 is SASEGT. V was trimmed by 7 bases and J by 4 bases, leaving 20 bases between them. The length of the CDR3 is 15 residues. The DNA for the CDR3 is TGTGCCAGCATGGACAGATCGGGACTGACATACGAGCAGTACTTC. Its protein is CASMDRSGLTYEQYF.

This chain joins TRBV27 and TRBJ1-1, with D hard to call. CDR3 length equals 14 residues. Germline V lookup: CDR1 MNHEY, CDR2 SMNVEV (reference sequence). V lost 0 bases, J lost 3 bases, and 8 bases lay in between. CDR3 in DNA: TGTGCCAGCAGTTTATCGAACAGCCACACTGAAGCTTTCTTT. Translating it yields CASSLSNSHTEAFF.

The V gene is TRBV5-1, the J gene TRBJ2-3, with TRBD2 matching over 15 bases. J gave up 4 bases and V 3 bases, and 0 bases lay outside the gene matches. Germline values: CDR1 SGHRS, CDR2 YFSETQ. The CDR3 contains 15 residues. The CDR3 bases are TGCGCCAGCAGCTGGACTAGCGGGGGGGCAGATACGCAGTATTTT. The encoded protein is CASSWTSGGADTQYF.

This chain connects TRBV20-1 to TRBJ1-2; tentative D call: TRBD1 (5 bases). The V end lost 6 bases, the J end lost 8 bases, and 13 bases lay between the germline ends. This CDR3 region has 11 residues. Germline V gene sequence: CDR1 DFQATT, CDR2 SNEGSKA (reference sequence). CDR3 bases: TGCAGTGCGTCCCCCTGGGGGGGCTACACCTTC. Residues: CSASPWGGYTF.

The chain is built from TRBV7-2 and TRBJ2-6, with unresolved D. CDR3 length: 13 residues. Germline V gene data show CDR1 as SGHTA and CDR2 as FQGNSA. The V end lost 3 bases, the J end lost 3 bases, and 3 bases lay between the germline ends. The CDR3 nucleotides read TGTGCCAGCAGCTTTAGTGGGGCCAACGTCCTGACTTTC. It is translated as CASSFSGANVLTF.

This clone was observed a few times. The chain is built from TRBV28 and TRBJ1-4, with TRBD1 matching 7 bases. The CDR3 spans 12 residues. V lost 10 bases and J lost 7; bases outside the gene matches: 6. The V gene's germline CDR1 is MDHEN and CDR2 SYDVKM. The CDR3 spells CATRDSLEKLFF. In DNA, the CDR3 is TGTGCCACCAGGGACAGTCTTGAAAAACTGTTTTTT.

The genes are TRBV19 and TRBJ1-1, with D tentatively TRBD1 (5 bases). CDR3 length: 16 residues. Per germline, CDR1 LNHDA and CDR2 SQIVND (reference sequence). Trimming left V 7 bases short and J 1 base short, with 19 bases between. This CDR3 is CASTRPPGNPNTEAFF. CDR3 DNA: TGTGCCAGTACCCGGCCCCCAGGGAACCCGAACACTGAAGCTTTCTTT.

CDR3 loop: CASNGGLTGELFF. Here the CDR3 DNA reads TGCGCCAGCAACGGGGGCCTCACCGGGGAGCTGTTTTTT. The rearrangement links TRBV10-1 to TRBJ2-2; D may correspond to TRBD1 or TRBD2 (6 bases each). From germline, CDR1 is WNHNN and CDR2 SYGVQD (reference sequence). The CDR3 consists of 13 residues. Trimming took 7 bases from V and 4 from J, leaving 10 bases between them.

The sample holds a few counts of this clone. J is TRBJ1-2 and V is TRBV12-1; the table gives TRBD1 as D, unverified against the DNA. TRBV12-1 corresponds to a pseudogene. The CDR3 totals 14 residues. The DNA of the CDR3 is TGTGCCAGCAGCTTTGATGGCAGGGGATTTGGCTACACCTTC. Residues: CASSFDGRGFGYTF.